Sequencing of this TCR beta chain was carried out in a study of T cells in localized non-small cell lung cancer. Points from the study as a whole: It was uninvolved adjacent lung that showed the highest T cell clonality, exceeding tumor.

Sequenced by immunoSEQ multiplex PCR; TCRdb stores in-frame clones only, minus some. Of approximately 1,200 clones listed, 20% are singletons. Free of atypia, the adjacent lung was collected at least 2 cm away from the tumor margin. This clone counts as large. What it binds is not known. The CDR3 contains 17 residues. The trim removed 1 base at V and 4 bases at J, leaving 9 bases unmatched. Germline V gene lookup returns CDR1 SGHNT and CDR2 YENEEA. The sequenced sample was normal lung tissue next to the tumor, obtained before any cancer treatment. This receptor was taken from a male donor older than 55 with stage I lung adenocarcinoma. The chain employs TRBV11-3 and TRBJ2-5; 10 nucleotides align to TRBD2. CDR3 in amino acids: CASSLGSAGGQGETQYF. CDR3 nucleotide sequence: TGTGCCAGCAGCTTAGGATCAGCGGGGGGGCAGGGAGAGACCCAGTACTTC.